These T cell receptor beta chains were read from a single sample in a study of cytomegalovirus exposure and HLA in healthy donors. The protocol was immunoSEQ multiplex PCR, while the TCRdb copy is restricted to in-frame clones and leaves out a portion. The sample has roughly 100,000 clones; roughly three quarters are singletons. The specimen sequenced was PBMCs. Receptor source: a man aged 50 to 60 in good health and CMV-seropositive. Each CDR3 is given with its conserved first and last residue. The D gene is left open where the match is weak. Rows may omit the clone size; those that give it use once, few, many or a size class.

v_gene,j_gene,d_gene,abundance,CDR3nt,CDR3aa
TRBV7-2,TRBJ1-4,.,.,TGCGCCGTGGGAGGAGGGCCTAATGAAAAACTGTTTTTT,CAVGGGPNEKLFF
TRBV19,TRBJ2-7,.,.,TGTGCCAGTAGTATAGATGTCGCTAGCTGGTCCTACGAGCAGTACTTC,CASSIDVASWSYEQYF
TRBV7-9,TRBJ1-2,.,few,TGTGCCAGCAGCTTAGGCCCAGAATACACCTTC,CASSLGPEYTF
TRBV6-6,TRBJ2-2,TRBD2,.,TGTGCCAGCAGTTATGTAGCGGGGGGCCCCGGGGAGCTGTTTTTT,CASSYVAGGPGELFF
TRBV6-4,TRBJ2-1,.,once,TGTGCCAGCAGTCTCGAGGGGGGGAGCGAGCAGTTCTTC,CASSLEGGSEQFF
TRBV9,TRBJ2-1,TRBD2,.,TGTGCCAGCAGCGTAGAGGGGACTAGCGGGAGGTTCGACAATGAGCAGTTCTTC,CASSVEGTSGRFDNEQFF
TRBV9,TRBJ2-5,.,.,TGTGCCAGCAGCCCCCAGTATTGGGCAGAGACCCAGTACTTC,CASSPQYWAETQYF
TRBV7-3,TRBJ2-1,TRBD2,few,TGTGCCAGCAGCTTAAGGCTAGCGGGAATCAATGAGCAGTTCTTC,CASSLRLAGINEQFF
TRBV10-3,TRBJ2-7,.,.,TGTGCCGTCGCAGGGGCCGGCTACGAGCAGTACTTC,CAVAGAGYEQYF
TRBV6-4,TRBJ1-2,TRBD1,few,TGTGCCAGCAGTTATTTACGCGGGACAGACTATGGCTACACCTTC,CASSYLRGTDYGYTF